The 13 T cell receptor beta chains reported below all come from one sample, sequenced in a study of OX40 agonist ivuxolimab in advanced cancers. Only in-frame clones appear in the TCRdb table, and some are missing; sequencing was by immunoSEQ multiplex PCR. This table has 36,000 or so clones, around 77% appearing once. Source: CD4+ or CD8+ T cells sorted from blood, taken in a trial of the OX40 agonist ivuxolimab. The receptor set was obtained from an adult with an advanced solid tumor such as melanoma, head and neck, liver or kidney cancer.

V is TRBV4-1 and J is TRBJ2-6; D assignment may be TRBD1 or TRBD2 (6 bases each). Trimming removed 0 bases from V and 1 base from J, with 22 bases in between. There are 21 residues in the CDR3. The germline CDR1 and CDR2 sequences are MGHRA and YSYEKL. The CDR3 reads CASSQDGRGGPLLSGANVLTF. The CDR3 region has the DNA TGCGCCAGCAGCCAAGATGGCCGTGGGGGGCCACTTCTTTCTGGGGCCAACGTCCTGACTTTC.

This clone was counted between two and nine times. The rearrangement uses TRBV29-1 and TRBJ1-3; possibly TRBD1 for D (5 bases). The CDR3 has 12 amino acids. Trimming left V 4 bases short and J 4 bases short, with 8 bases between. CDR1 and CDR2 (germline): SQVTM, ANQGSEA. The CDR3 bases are TGCAGCGTTGCAGGGATCGGAAACACCATATATTTT. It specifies CSVAGIGNTIYF.

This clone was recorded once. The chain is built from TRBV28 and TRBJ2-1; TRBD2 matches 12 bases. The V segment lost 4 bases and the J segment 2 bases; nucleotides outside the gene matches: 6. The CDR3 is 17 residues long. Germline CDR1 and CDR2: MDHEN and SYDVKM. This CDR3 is CASSYTGTSGPYNEQFF. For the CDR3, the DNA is TGTGCCAGCAGTTACACCGGGACTAGCGGGCCCTACAATGAGCAGTTCTTC.

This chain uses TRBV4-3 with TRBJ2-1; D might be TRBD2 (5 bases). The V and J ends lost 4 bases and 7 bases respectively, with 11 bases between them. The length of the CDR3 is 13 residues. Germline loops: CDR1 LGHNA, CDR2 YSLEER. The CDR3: CASSPDSWNEQFF. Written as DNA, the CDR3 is TGCGCCAGCAGCCCGGACTCTTGGAATGAGCAGTTCTTC.

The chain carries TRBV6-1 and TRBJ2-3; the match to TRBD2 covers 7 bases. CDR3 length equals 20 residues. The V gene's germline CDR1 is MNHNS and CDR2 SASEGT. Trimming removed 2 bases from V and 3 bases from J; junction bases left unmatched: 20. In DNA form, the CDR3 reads TGTGCCAGCAGTGAATATAGGCAGGGATCCTTTTTGCGGGAGACAGATACGCAGTATTTT. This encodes CASSEYRQGSFLRETDTQYF.

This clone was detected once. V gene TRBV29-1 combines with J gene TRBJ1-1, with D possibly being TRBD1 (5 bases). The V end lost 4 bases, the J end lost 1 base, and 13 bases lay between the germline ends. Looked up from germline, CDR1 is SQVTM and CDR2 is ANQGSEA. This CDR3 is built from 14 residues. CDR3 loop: CSVGRDGANTEAFF. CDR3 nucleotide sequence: TGCAGCGTTGGGAGGGATGGGGCGAACACTGAAGCTTTCTTT.

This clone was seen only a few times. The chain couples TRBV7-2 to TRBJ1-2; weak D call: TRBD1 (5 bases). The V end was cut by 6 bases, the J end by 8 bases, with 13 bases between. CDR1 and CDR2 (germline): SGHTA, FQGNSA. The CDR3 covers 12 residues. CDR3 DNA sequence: TGTGCCAGCAGTTTGACGGGGGAGGGCTACACCTTC. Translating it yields CASSLTGEGYTF.

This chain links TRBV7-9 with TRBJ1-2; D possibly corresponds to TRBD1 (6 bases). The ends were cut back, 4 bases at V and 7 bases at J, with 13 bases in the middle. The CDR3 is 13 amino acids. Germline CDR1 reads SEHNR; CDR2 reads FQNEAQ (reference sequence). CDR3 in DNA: TGTGCCAGCAGCTCCGGGACATCCGTTGGCTACACCTTC. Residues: CASSSGTSVGYTF.

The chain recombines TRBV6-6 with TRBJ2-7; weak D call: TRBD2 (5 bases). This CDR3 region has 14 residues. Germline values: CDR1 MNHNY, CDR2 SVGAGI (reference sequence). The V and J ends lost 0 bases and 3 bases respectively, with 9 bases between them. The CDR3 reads CASSYSLRDYEQYF. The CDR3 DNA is TGTGCCAGCAGTTACTCACTCCGGGACTACGAGCAGTACTTC.

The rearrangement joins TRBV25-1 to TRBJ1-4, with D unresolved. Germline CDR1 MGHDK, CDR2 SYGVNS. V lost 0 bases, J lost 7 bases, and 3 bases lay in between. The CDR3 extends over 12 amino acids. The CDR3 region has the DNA TGTGCCAGCAGTGAATATAGTGAAAAACTGTTTTTT. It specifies CASSEYSEKLFF.

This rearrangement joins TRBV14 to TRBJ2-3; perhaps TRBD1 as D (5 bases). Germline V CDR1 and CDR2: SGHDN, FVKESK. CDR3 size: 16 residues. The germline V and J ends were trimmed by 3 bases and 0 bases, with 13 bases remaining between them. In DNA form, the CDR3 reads TGTGCCAGCAGCCAGACAGAGCCCCCTAGCACAGATACGCAGTATTTT. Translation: CASSQTEPPSTDTQYF.

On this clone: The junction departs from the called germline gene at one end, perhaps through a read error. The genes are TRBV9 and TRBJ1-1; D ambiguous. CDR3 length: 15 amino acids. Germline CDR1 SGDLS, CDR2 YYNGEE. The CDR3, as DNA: TGTGCCAGCAGCGGAGCAACGAATGGAGGCACTGAAACTTTCTTT. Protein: CASSGATNGGTETFF.

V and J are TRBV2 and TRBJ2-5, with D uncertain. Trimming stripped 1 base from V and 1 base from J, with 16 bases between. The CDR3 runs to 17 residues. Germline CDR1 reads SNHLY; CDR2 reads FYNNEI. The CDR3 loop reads CASSEGSAEKSQETQYF. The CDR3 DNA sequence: TGTGCCAGCAGTGAAGGATCGGCAGAGAAATCCCAAGAGACCCAGTACTTC.